Following are 26 T cell receptor beta chains from one sample sequenced in a study of blood T cell repertoires in COVID-19. Generated by immunoSEQ multiplex PCR, the TCRdb table keeps only in-frame clones and is missing some. The sample has more than 350,000 clones; 80% to 90% are singletons. Sequences were obtained from PBMCs or T cells enriched from blood (not recorded which). These receptor sequences come from a man younger than 35 who had recovered from COVID-19.

The V and J genes are TRBV7-8 and TRBJ2-7; TRBD2 agrees at 11 bases. The germline V gene encodes CDR1 SGHVS and CDR2 FQNEAQ. Losses at the gene ends were 4 bases for V and 7 bases for J; bases not matched to a gene: 12. The CDR3 spans 16 residues. The CDR3 DNA sequence: TGTGCCAGCAGCTCAGCCACGACTAGCGGGACTGGGGAGCAGTACTTC. It yields the protein CASSSATTSGTGEQYF. Complete variable domain (other parts from reference TRBV7-8 and TRBJ2-7): GAGVSQSPRYKVAKRGQDVALRCDPISGHVSLFWYQQALGQGPEFLTYFQNEAQLDKSGLPSDRFFAERPEGSVSTLKIQRTQQEDSAVYLCASSSATTSGTGEQYFGPGTRLTVT.

This sequence joins TRBV29-1 and TRBJ1-1, with D possibly TRBD1 on 6 matching bases. The CDR3 totals 13 residues. Per the germline V gene, CDR1 is SQVTM and CDR2 is ANQGSEA. V lost 6 bases and J lost 5, with 16 bases in between. The CDR3, as DNA: TGCAGCGTCGAAACAGGGCTCGGGACTGAAGCTTTCTTT. It yields the protein CSVETGLGTEAFF.

V is TRBV6-5 and J is TRBJ2-2; TRBD1 is a possible D gene (7 bases). Germline lookup yields CDR1 MNHEY and CDR2 SVGAGI. CDR3 size: 16 residues. V gave up 2 bases and J gave up 2 bases, with 12 bases separating them. CDR3 coding DNA: TGTGCCAGCAGTTACGGGGGGACAGCCAACACCGGGGAGCTGTTTTTT. This gives the protein CASSYGGTANTGELFF.

V and J are TRBV3-1 (or the pseudogene TRBV3-2) and TRBJ2-4, with D perhaps matching TRBD2 (5 bases). The CDR3 loop spans 14 amino acids. V was shortened by 5 bases and J by 0 bases, with 8 bases between the two germline ends. Germline V CDR1 and CDR2: LGHDT, YNNKEL (reference sequence). Here the CDR3 reads CASSLGLAKNIQYF. CDR3 nucleotides: TGTGCCAGCAGCTTAGGACTAGCCAAAAACATTCAGTACTTC.

This clone was seen only once. The chain has TRBV25-1 and TRBJ1-2; D unclear. V was pared by 0 bases and J by 8 bases, with 16 bases between. The CDR3 has 15 amino acids. Germline-derived CDR1 and CDR2 are MGHDK and SYGVNS. The DNA of the CDR3 is TGTGCCAGCAGTGAATATAACAGACTGTCGGGAGGCTACACCTTC. It translates to CASSEYNRLSGGYTF.

This chain uses TRBV9 with TRBJ2-7; D is uncertain. CDR3 length equals 12 residues. Germline values: CDR1 SGDLS, CDR2 YYNGEE. V lost 3 bases and J lost 9, with 13 bases in between. CDR3 DNA: TGTGCCAGCAGCGCGCCATCGAGAGCGCAGTACTTC. Translation: CASSAPSRAQYF.

This clone was counted a single time. This chain connects TRBV4-1 to TRBJ2-3, with TRBD2 matching 7 bases. After removal of 5 bases from V and 0 bases from J, the junction contained 5 bases not matched to a gene. CDR1 and CDR2 from the germline V gene are MGHRA and YSYEKL. The CDR3 length is 15 residues. CDR3 nucleotides: TGCGCCAGCAGCTTAGCGGGTCCTAGCACAGATACGCAGTATTTT. Translation: CASSLAGPSTDTQYF.

This clone was seen just once. V gene TRBV3-1 (or the pseudogene TRBV3-2) combines with J gene TRBJ1-5, with D possibly TRBD1 on 6 matching bases. This CDR3 region has 16 residues. Germline V gene sequence: CDR1 LGHDT, CDR2 YNNKEL (reference sequence). V gave up 0 bases and J gave up 0 bases, with 9 bases separating them. Here the CDR3 DNA reads TGTGCCAGCAGCCAAGATGGGGACAATAGCAATCAGCCCCAGCATTTT. It specifies CASSQDGDNSNQPQHF.

This clone has only one observation. The V and J genes are TRBV19 and TRBJ1-4; 7 nucleotides line up with TRBD1. V was clipped by 1 base and J by 8 bases; unmatched bases: 7. CDR1 is LNHDA and CDR2 is SQIVND in the germline V gene (reference sequence). The CDR3 has 15 amino acids. CDR3 loop: CASSIGGGGSEKLFF. The CDR3 DNA is TGTGCCAGTAGTATAGGAGGGGGCGGTTCGGAAAAACTGTTTTTT.

This rearrangement joins TRBV5-1 to TRBJ2-2, with 12 bases aligning to TRBD1. The V and J ends lost 1 base and 3 bases, in that order; junction bases with no gene match: 7. The CDR3 runs 18 residues. Germline V gene lookup returns CDR1 SGHRS and CDR2 YFSETQ. CDR3 sequence: CASSLWDRGRRDTGELFF. The CDR3 DNA sequence: TGCGCCAGCAGCTTGTGGGACAGGGGGCGCCGGGACACCGGGGAGCTGTTTTTT. Full variable domain (rest looked up from reference TRBV5-1 and TRBJ2-2): KAGVTQTPRYLIKTRGQQVTLSCSPISGHRSVSWYQQTPGQGLQFLFEYFSETQRNKGNFPGRFSGRQFSNSRSEMNVSTLELGDSALYLCASSLWDRGRRDTGELFFGEGSRLTVL.

The V gene is TRBV7-2, the J gene TRBJ2-1, with TRBD2 matching 13 bases. Losses at the gene ends were 0 bases for V and 7 bases for J; bases not matched to a gene: 6. The germline V gene encodes CDR1 SGHTA and CDR2 FQGNSA. This CDR3 contains 17 residues. The CDR3 sequence is CASSLAVVTSGGNEQFF. CDR3 DNA sequence: TGTGCCAGCAGCTTAGCGGTAGTGACTAGCGGGGGGAATGAGCAGTTCTTC.

The chain links TRBV20-1 to TRBJ1-5, with a tentative D call TRBD1 (5 bases). V was cut by 3 bases and J by 2 bases, with 14 bases left in between. The germline CDR1 and CDR2 sequences are DFQATT and SNEGSKA (reference sequence). The length of the CDR3 is 15 residues. The CDR3 nucleotides are TGCAGTGCTAGTCCGACAGTGTTGGGCAATCAGCCCCAGCATTTT. Protein product: CSASPTVLGNQPQHF.

The chain links TRBV9 to TRBJ2-1; 9 bases fit TRBD2. Germline loops: CDR1 SGDLS, CDR2 YYNGEE. The CDR3 is made up of 18 amino acids. Trimming took 0 bases from V and 6 from J; bases not matched to a gene: 13. CDR3 region: CASSVVFGGGGASNEQFF. DNA of the CDR3: TGTGCCAGCAGCGTAGTTTTTGGAGGCGGGGGGGCGTCCAATGAGCAGTTCTTC. The full variable domain, with the rest looked up from reference TRBV9 and TRBJ2-1, is DSGVTQTPKHLITATGQRVTLRCSPRSGDLSVYWYQQSLDQGLQFLIQYYNGEERAKGNILERFSAQQFPDLHSELNLSSLELGDSALYFCASSVVFGGGGASNEQFFGPGTRLTVL.

CDR3 region: CASSLRQGQFF. The CDR3 DNA is TGTGCCAGCTCACTTAGACAGGGACAGTTCTTC. The chain is built from TRBV18 and TRBJ2-1; the match to TRBD1 covers 7 bases. Germline-derived CDR1 and CDR2 are KGHSH and LQKENI. Germline trimming cut 4 bases from V and 13 bases from J; bases unmatched to any gene: 4. CDR3 length equals 11 residues. The full variable domain, in which reference TRBV18 and TRBJ2-1 provide the parts outside the CDR3, is NAGVMQNPRHLVRRRGQEARLRCSPMKGHSHVYWYRQLPEEGLKFMVYLQKENIIDESGMPKERFSAEFPKEGPSILRIQQVVRGDSAAYFCASSLRQGQFFGPGTRLTVL.

The J gene is TRBJ2-6, the V gene TRBV29-1, with D perhaps matching TRBD2 (5 bases). Germline V gives CDR1 SQVTM, CDR2 ANQGSEA. CDR3 size: 15 residues. V dropped 1 base and J dropped 0 bases, with 7 bases sitting between them. CDR3 nucleotide sequence: TGCAGCGTTGAAGGACGGGGCTCTGGGGCCAACGTCCTGACTTTC. Translated: CSVEGRGSGANVLTF.

The genes are TRBV5-4 and TRBJ2-7; 7 nucleotides line up with TRBD1. From germline, CDR1 is SGHNT and CDR2 YYREEE (reference sequence). The CDR3 has 13 amino acids. V dropped 4 bases and J dropped 3; count of bases not matched to a gene: 4. The CDR3 reads CASSPGTVYEQYF. The DNA for the CDR3 is TGTGCCAGCAGCCCTGGGACAGTCTACGAGCAGTACTTC.

The chain recombines TRBV9 with TRBJ1-2; TRBD1 aligns across 8 bases. The length of the CDR3 is 14 residues. The V segment lost 1 base and the J segment 6 bases; nucleotides outside the gene matches: 5. CDR1 SGDLS and CDR2 YYNGEE come from the germline V gene. The CDR3 region has the DNA TGTGCCAGCAGCGTAAGTTCAGGGGGCGATGGCTACACCTTC. Protein: CASSVSSGGDGYTF.

The J gene is TRBJ2-5, the V gene TRBV7-2, with D possibly being TRBD2 (5 bases). The germline V gene has CDR1 SGHTA and CDR2 FQGNSA. The V end was cut by 4 bases, the J end by 2 bases, with 8 bases between. The CDR3 contains 13 residues. The DNA for the CDR3 is TGTGCCAGCAGCTCTAGCACGCAAGAGACCCAGTACTTC. It is translated as CASSSSTQETQYF. The variable domain in full, completed from reference TRBV7-2 and TRBJ2-5, reads GAGVSQSPSNKVTEKGKDVELRCDPISGHTALYWYRQSLGQGLEFLIYFQGNSAPDKSGLPSDRFSAERTGGSVSTLTIQRTQQEDSAVYLCASSSSTQETQYFGPGTRLLVL.

The chain joins TRBV7-9 to TRBJ2-5, with TRBD1 as a possible D gene (5 bases). Per the germline V gene, CDR1 is SEHNR and CDR2 is FQNEAQ (reference sequence). This CDR3 spans 15 amino acids. V was shortened by 2 bases and J by 2 bases, with 12 bases between the two germline ends. CDR3 DNA sequence: TGTGCCAGCAGCTTACACGGGCAGGGACAAGAGACCCAGTACTTC. It encodes CASSLHGQGQETQYF.

V is TRBV24-1 and J is TRBJ2-7; TRBD1 might be the D (6 bases). The CDR3 totals 12 residues. The V and J ends lost 4 bases and 4 bases respectively, with 7 bases between them. Germline CDR1 reads KGHDR; CDR2 reads SFDVKD. The CDR3 here is CATSETGYEQYF. CDR3 sequence (DNA): TGTGCCACCAGTGAGACAGGTTACGAGCAGTACTTC.

V gene TRBV7-9 combines with J gene TRBJ1-4, with 9 bases that match TRBD1. The CDR3 is 14 amino acids. V trimming: 1 base; J trimming: 8 bases; junction bases outside the gene matches: 2. CDR1 is SEHNR and CDR2 is FQNEAQ in the germline V gene (reference sequence). CDR3 nucleotide sequence: TGTGCCAGCAGCTTAGGACAGGGGGAGGAAAAACTGTTTTTT. This sequence encodes CASSLGQGEEKLFF.

V usage is TRBV19 and J usage is TRBJ1-2; tentative D call: TRBD1 (6 bases). V was cut by 9 bases and J by 0 bases, with 20 bases left in between. CDR1 is LNHDA and CDR2 is SQIVND in the germline V gene (reference sequence). The CDR3 length is 16 residues. In nucleotides, the CDR3 is TGTGCCAGCAACTTTAGACAGGTCCAAACTAACTATGGCTACACCTTC. Translating it yields CASNFRQVQTNYGYTF.

This clone has only a few counts. Other DNA sequences in the same sample also yield this CDR3. The chain employs TRBV12-3 or TRBV12-4 and TRBJ2-2, with TRBD1 as a possible D gene (6 bases). Trimming removed 3 bases from V and 7 bases from J, with 9 bases in between. This CDR3 is 13 amino acids long. The CDR3 DNA reads as TGTGCCAGCAGTTTTGGGGGCGGCGGGGAGCTGTTTTTT. Translating gives CASSFGGGGELFF.

The gene calls are TRBV30 and TRBJ2-2; D is undetermined. The CDR3 extends over 13 amino acids. Between the trimmed V and J ends, which lost 1 base and 0 bases, there was a span of 3 bases. Germline V lookup: CDR1 GTSNPN, CDR2 SVGIG (reference sequence). The CDR3 is CAWSDSNTGELFF. The DNA of the CDR3 is TGTGCCTGGAGTGACTCGAACACCGGGGAGCTGTTTTTT.

The chain combines TRBV28 with TRBJ1-6; TRBD1 might be the D (6 bases). The CDR3 totals 14 residues. Germline values: CDR1 MDHEN, CDR2 SYDVKM. The V end lost 7 bases, the J end lost 7 bases, and 14 bases lay between the germline ends. The CDR3 nucleotides are TGTGCCAGCAACCCCCACAGGGCAAATTCACCCCTCCACTTT. Translated, it gives CASNPHRANSPLHF.

The J gene is TRBJ2-1, the V gene TRBV30; D might be TRBD2 (5 bases). The V end was cut by 0 bases, the J end by 5 bases, with 8 bases between. The CDR3 totals 13 residues. CDR1 is GTSNPN, CDR2 SVGIG, per germline (reference sequence). In nucleotides, the CDR3 is TGTGCCTGGAGTGTACTGGGAGACAATGAGCAGTTCTTC. As protein: CAWSVLGDNEQFF.